This T cell receptor (beta chain) is from a study of Graves' ophthalmopathy and Graves' hyperthyroidism. RNA transcripts were the source from which TCR beta CDR3 regions were amplified. RT-PCR with HTBI primers came first, then second-round multiplex PCR. MiXCR, run by TCRdb on the multiplex PCR reads, gives a single entry per CDR3 protein. This table holds hundreds of thousands of distinct CDR3 sequences, roughly two fifths found once. As regards this clonotype: One end of the junction is discordant with germline, which a read error may explain.

The specimen sequenced was peripheral blood. The TCR was taken from an adult man with Graves' ophthalmopathy.

For the CDR3, the DNA is TGTGCCAGCAGTGAATACAGAGGTTTTGAAGCTTTCTTT. It encodes CASSEYRGFEAFF. The V gene is TRBV10-3, the J gene TRBJ1-1; no clear D gene. There are 13 residues in the CDR3. Germline CDR1 is ENHRY and CDR2 is SYGVKD.